This TCR beta chain was identified in a study of cytomegalovirus exposure and HLA in healthy donors. Use of 60 Vbeta and 13 Jbeta primers characterized the PCR. The data were produced by immunoSEQ multiplex PCR, yet TCRdb's version contains in-frame clones alone and is incomplete. The data hold approximately 170,000 clones, with 70% observed a single time. Germline CDR1 is GTSNPN and CDR2 is SVGIG (reference sequence). There are 14 residues in the CDR3. V was cut by 4 bases and J by 8 bases, with 18 bases left in between. The rearrangement links TRBV30 to TRBJ2-1; possible D gene TRBD2, 5 bases. Sequencing input: PBMCs. The receptor comes from a man aged 18 to 30 in good health and CMV-seropositive. CDR3 in DNA: TGTGCCTGGAACCAAGGCGGGTTGTGGGATGAGCAGTTCTTC. This encodes CAWNQGGLWDEQFF. The complete variable domain, with remaining parts taken from reference TRBV30 and TRBJ2-1, reads SQTIHQWPATLVQPVGSPLSLECTVEGTSNPNLYWYRQAAGRGLQLLFYSVGIGQISSEVPQNLSASRPQDRQFILSSKKLLLSDSGFYLCAWNQGGLWDEQFFGPGTRLTVL.